The 19 T cell receptor beta chains listed next were all sequenced from one sample in a study of T cells in Graves' hyperthyroidism and ophthalmopathy. Regions amplified from RNA transcripts were the TCR beta CDR3 regions. In the first-round RT-PCR of the TCR CDR3, the HTBI primer set was used. Each CDR3 protein gets one entry after TCRdb re-called the multiplex PCR reads with MiXCR. Of around 390,000 distinct CDR3 sequences listed, roughly 15% were seen once; the top ten hold less than 20%. Sequenced sample: blood. These receptors all stem from a woman aged 25 to 39 with Graves' ophthalmopathy.

This clonotype was found many times. The CDR3 here is CASTIAGGSNEQFF. CDR3 DNA: TGTGCCAGCACCATAGCGGGGGGATCTAATGAGCAGTTCTTC. The J gene is TRBJ2-1, the V gene TRBV12-3 or TRBV12-4, with 10 bases identical to TRBD2. This CDR3 has 14 amino acids. Trimming at V came to 7 bases and at J to 7 bases, leaving 7 bases not matched to a gene.

At least ten counts were recorded for this clonotype. V usage is TRBV20-1 and J usage is TRBJ2-7; D unclear. The germline V gene has CDR1 DFQATT and CDR2 SNEGSKA (reference sequence). The CDR3 spans 14 residues. With 2 bases removed from V and 5 bases from J, the gap between germline ends came to 16 bases. The CDR3 nucleotides read TGCAGTGCTAGACAGTACTCCTCTGCACACGAGCAGTACTTC. Its translation is CSARQYSSAHEQYF.

This clonotype occurred many times. The chain has TRBV30 and TRBJ2-7, with 7 bases fitting TRBD1. Trimming cost V 3 bases and J 2 bases; bases outside gene matches: 10. The CDR3 runs to 15 residues. Per the germline V gene, CDR1 is GTSNPN and CDR2 is SVGIG (reference sequence). The CDR3 protein is CAWRVQGPGTYEQYF. CDR3 coding DNA: TGTGCCTGGAGGGTACAGGGGCCGGGAACCTACGAGCAGTACTTC.

This clonotype has a count of ten or more. V usage is TRBV20-1 and J usage is TRBJ2-3; TRBD1 matches at 9 bases. CDR3 length equals 14 residues. The junction had 7 bases not matched to a gene; V was cut back by 6 bases and J by 3 bases. Germline loops: CDR1 DFQATT, CDR2 SNEGSKA (reference sequence). Here the CDR3 reads CSAVGQGSTDTQYF. DNA of the CDR3: TGCAGTGCGGTGGGACAGGGCAGTACAGATACGCAGTATTTT.

The rearrangement links TRBV29-1 to TRBJ1-6; D is unresolved. Trimming shortened V by 6 bases and J by 8 bases, and 11 bases separated the two germline ends. The germline V gene has CDR1 SQVTM and CDR2 ANQGSEA. CDR3 size: 12 residues. The CDR3 spells CSVRQPDSPLHF. As DNA, the CDR3 is TGCAGCGTGCGGCAGCCGGATTCACCCCTCCACTTT.

This clonotype occurred many times. The J gene is TRBJ1-2, the V gene TRBV12-3 or TRBV12-4; D gene uncertain. Trimming pared 2 bases from V and 2 bases from J, leaving 9 bases between. This CDR3 contains 14 residues. The CDR3 nucleotides read TGTGCCAGCAGTTTAAAGAGTGGGAACTATGGCTACACCTTC. Protein: CASSLKSGNYGYTF.

As to this clonotype: A much more abundant neighbour one base away suggests this may be a read error. This chain joins TRBV5-6 and TRBJ2-1; possibly TRBD1 for D (5 bases). This CDR3 contains 14 residues. The V gene's germline CDR1 is SGHDT and CDR2 YYEEEE. V gave up 0 bases and J gave up 6 bases, with 10 bases separating them. This chain's CDR3 is CASSLGTWGNEQFF. CDR3 DNA sequence: TGTGCCAGCAGCTTGGGGACATGGGGCAATGAGCAGTTCTTC.

This clonotype was found a few times. This chain links TRBV29-1 with TRBJ1-1; D possibly corresponds to TRBD1 (6 bases). Trimming stripped 6 bases from V and 8 bases from J, with 22 bases between. The CDR3 has 14 amino acids. CDR1 and CDR2 (germline): SQVTM, ANQGSEA. The CDR3: CSVEPQDRPLEAFF. In DNA, the CDR3 is TGCAGCGTGGAACCTCAAGACAGGCCCCTGGAAGCTTTCTTT.

The sample holds many counts of this clonotype. The chain has TRBV12-3 or TRBV12-4 and TRBJ2-3, with 9 bases lining up with TRBD1. CDR3 length: 18 amino acids. The V segment lost 6 bases and the J segment 2 bases; nucleotides outside the gene matches: 15. CDR3 DNA sequence: TGTGCCAGCAGAGGGGACAGGGTCTCTCCCCCATACACAGATACGCAGTATTTT. This translates into CASRGDRVSPPYTDTQYF.

This clonotype was found many times. This rearrangement joins TRBV19 to TRBJ2-7, with no clear D. V lost 5 bases and J lost 0, with 11 bases in between. Looked up from germline, CDR1 is LNHDA and CDR2 is SQIVND (reference sequence). The CDR3 is made up of 14 amino acids. CDR3 in amino acids: CASSRTVSSYEQYF. In DNA, the CDR3 is TGTGCCAGTAGTCGGACGGTAAGCTCCTACGAGCAGTACTTC.

V gene TRBV4-2 combines with J gene TRBJ2-1; D might be TRBD1 (6 bases). V dropped 0 bases and J dropped 3 bases, with 12 bases sitting between them. The CDR3 contains 16 residues. Germline CDR1 LGHNA, CDR2 YNFKEQ. CDR3 coding DNA: TGTGCCAGCAGCCAAGATAGACAGGTCTTCTACAATGAGCAGTTCTTC. It translates to CASSQDRQVFYNEQFF.

This clonotype has at least ten counts. This chain joins TRBV5-1 and TRBJ1-1; 8 nucleotides align to TRBD1. The CDR3 has 15 residues. Germline values: CDR1 SGHRS, CDR2 YFSETQ. V shed 2 bases, J shed 0 bases, and the junction held 3 bases outside the gene matches. The DNA for the CDR3 is TGCGCCAGCAGCTTCAGGGGGCTGATGAACACTGAAGCTTTCTTT. This encodes CASSFRGLMNTEAFF. The entire variable domain, with the rest obtained from reference TRBV5-1 and TRBJ1-1, is as follows: KAGVTQTPRYLIKTRGQQVTLSCSPISGHRSVSWYQQTPGQGLQFLFEYFSETQRNKGNFPGRFSGRQFSNSRSEMNVSTLELGDSALYLCASSFRGLMNTEAFFGQGTRLTVV.

This clonotype has ten or more counts. The chain joins TRBV7-9 to TRBJ2-1; TRBD2 matches 12 bases. Germline V gene lookup returns CDR1 SEHNR and CDR2 FQNEAQ (reference sequence). V dropped 6 bases and J dropped 5; count of bases not matched to a gene: 8. The CDR3 length is 16 residues. The DNA for the CDR3 is TGTGCCAGCAGTTTGCTAGCGGGGGGGCTCAACAATGAGCAGTTCTTC. It specifies CASSLLAGGLNNEQFF.

The gene calls are TRBV5-6 and TRBJ1-2; D is ambiguous. The germline CDR1 and CDR2 sequences are SGHDT and YYEEEE. V dropped 0 bases and J dropped 1 base, with 13 bases sitting between them. This CDR3 region has 16 residues. CDR3 residues: CASSLEWARINYGYTF. The CDR3 nucleotides are TGTGCCAGCAGCTTGGAGTGGGCGCGGATTAACTATGGCTACACCTTC.

On this clonotype: A much bigger clone sits one base away, suggesting this may be a read error. The rearrangement joins TRBV2 to TRBJ1-2; TRBD1 is a possible D gene (5 bases). Per germline, CDR1 SNHLY and CDR2 FYNNEI. The CDR3 runs to 14 residues. Here the CDR3 reads CASSNSGRNYGYIF. In DNA form, the CDR3 reads TGTGCCAGCTCCAATTCGGGACGTAATTATGGCTACATCTTC.

This clonotype was seen ten or more times. The J gene is TRBJ2-6, the V gene TRBV20-1; D uncertain. CDR3 length: 12 residues. Trimming shortened V by 8 bases and J by 0 bases, and 5 bases separated the two germline ends. Germline V gene sequence: CDR1 DFQATT, CDR2 SNEGSKA (reference sequence). The CDR3 protein is CSPNSGANVLTF. CDR3 DNA sequence: TGCAGTCCCAACTCTGGGGCCAACGTCCTGACTTTC.

The chain recombines TRBV29-1 with TRBJ1-1, with 9 bases lining up with TRBD1. The CDR3 runs to 14 residues. The germline CDR1 and CDR2 sequences are SQVTM and ANQGSEA. V lost 4 bases, J lost 1 base, and 4 bases stayed unmatched. CDR3 coding DNA: TGCAGCGTTGCTCCGGGACAGGGGAACACTGAAGCTTTCTTT. Translating gives CSVAPGQGNTEAFF.

This clonotype has ten or more counts. V usage is TRBV12-3 or TRBV12-4 and J usage is TRBJ1-6; D is undetermined. The CDR3 sequence is 15 residues long. The V end lost 4 bases, the J end lost 6 bases, and 13 bases lay between the germline ends. CDR3 protein: CASSSNTFFNSPLHF. The DNA of the CDR3 is TGTGCCAGCAGTTCTAACACTTTTTTTAATTCACCCCTCCACTTT.

This clonotype has ten or more counts. V and J are TRBV28 and TRBJ2-3, with D unresolved. This CDR3 is 12 amino acids long. The V end was cut by 4 bases, the J end by 5 bases, with 7 bases between. CDR1 and CDR2 from the germline V gene are MDHEN and SYDVKM. For the CDR3, the DNA is TGTGCCAGCAGTTACGTTAAAGATACGCAGTATTTT. Amino acids: CASSYVKDTQYF.